The 28 T cell receptor beta chains given below trace back to one sample, sequenced in a study of T cell repertoires in cytomegalovirus infection. TCRdb re-derived calls from the reads in MiXCR, one entry per CDR3 protein. Of roughly 250,000 distinct CDR3 sequences in the sample, 22% were seen once. The sample taken for sequencing was CD8+ T cells from PBMCs. The receptors were gathered from a human donor in good health (CMV status not recorded). Some clones in this sample may be carry-over from other donors' samples.

Concerning this clonotype itself: The junction shows a germline mismatch at one end, possibly a read error. The CDR3 DNA reads TGCAGTGCTAGAGATCGGGCAGGCTACTACGAGCAGTGCTTC. It specifies CSARDRAGYYEQCF. The chain couples TRBV20-1 to TRBJ2-7; no clear D. Germline V lookup: CDR1 DFQATT, CDR2 SNEGSKA (reference sequence). This CDR3 is built from 14 residues.

This clonotype was detected only a few times. The chain couples TRBV12-3 or TRBV12-4 to TRBJ1-5; no firm D call. CDR3 length: 15 residues. V lost 6 bases, J lost 1 base, and 13 bases lay in between. CDR3 region: CASSAGSGSNQPQHF. CDR3 nucleotides: TGTGCCAGCAGCGCGGGGTCGGGAAGCAATCAGCCCCAGCATTTT.

There are many counts of this clonotype. The J gene is TRBJ2-3, the V gene TRBV10-3; 16 positions agree with TRBD2. The CDR3 runs to 19 residues. The V segment lost 6 bases and the J segment 0 bases; nucleotides outside the gene matches: 9. CDR1 and CDR2 (germline): ENHRY, SYGVKD. In DNA form, the CDR3 reads TGTGCCATCAGGGAAGGGACTAGCGGGGGGGCAAGAAGCACAGATACGCAGTATTTT. Protein sequence: CAIREGTSGGARSTDTQYF.

This clonotype has only a few counts. The gene calls are TRBV2 and TRBJ2-3; the match to TRBD2 covers 7 bases. The CDR3 is 12 residues long. Germline CDR1 is SNHLY and CDR2 is FYNNEI. The ends lost 7 bases at V and 3 bases at J; junction bases unmatched: 1. The CDR3 protein is CASMRGTDTQYF. CDR3 nucleotides: TGTGCCAGCATGCGGGGGACAGATACGCAGTATTTT.

The rearrangement joins TRBV7-4 to TRBJ2-5, with D perhaps TRBD1 or TRBD2 (5 bases each). This CDR3 has 13 residues. The V end lost 8 bases, the J end lost 1 base, and 11 bases lay between the germline ends. Germline V gene lookup returns CDR1 SGHVT and CDR2 SQSDAQ. CDR3 amino acids: CASGPGLQETQYF. The CDR3 DNA follows: TGTGCCAGCGGACCGGGGCTCCAAGAGACCCAGTACTTC.

V is TRBV7-2 and J is TRBJ2-7; the match to TRBD2 covers 9 bases. Germline values: CDR1 SGHTA, CDR2 FQGNSA. The CDR3 contains 15 residues. The junction had 4 bases not matched to a gene; V was cut back by 3 bases and J by 1 base. The CDR3 loop reads CASSLSGGQSYEQYF. The CDR3 DNA reads TGTGCCAGCAGCTTGAGCGGGGGGCAGTCCTACGAGCAGTACTTC.

The chain is built from TRBV27 and TRBJ2-7, with D uncertain. The CDR3 is 12 residues long. The V end was cut by 6 bases, the J end by 2 bases, with 8 bases between. Germline assignment: CDR1 MNHEY and CDR2 SMNVEV (reference sequence). CDR3 nucleotide sequence: TGTGCCAGCAGGGGCAACCCCTACGAGCAGTACTTC. The encoded protein is CASRGNPYEQYF.

The rearrangement joins TRBV7-3 to TRBJ2-5; TRBD1 agrees at 8 bases. V lost 0 bases, J lost 5 bases, and 8 bases stayed unmatched. The CDR3 extends over 16 amino acids. Germline CDR1 and CDR2: SGHTA and FQGTGA. This chain's CDR3 is CASSLTPGGFGETQYF. Written as DNA, the CDR3 is TGTGCCAGCAGCTTAACGCCAGGGGGCTTTGGGGAGACCCAGTACTTC. Complete variable domain (other parts from reference TRBV7-3 and TRBJ2-5): GAGVSQTPSNKVTEKGKYVELRCDPISGHTALYWYRQSLGQGPEFLIYFQGTGAADDSGLPNDRFFAVRPEGSVSTLKIQRTERGDSAVYLCASSLTPGGFGETQYFGPGTRLLVL.

This clonotype was recorded a few times. This sequence joins TRBV5-4 and TRBJ2-7; maybe TRBD1 (6 bases). This CDR3 is built from 16 residues. Germline CDR1 reads SGHNT; CDR2 reads YYREEE (reference sequence). V was shortened by 4 bases and J by 2 bases, with 19 bases between the two germline ends. The CDR3 DNA reads TGTGCCAGCAGCGCTGTAGGGGGAACTACAACCTACGAGCAGTACTTC. Translating it yields CASSAVGGTTTYEQYF.

This clonotype has more than one count but fewer than ten. This chain joins TRBV12-3 or TRBV12-4 and TRBJ1-1; TRBD1 is a possible D gene (6 bases). This CDR3 is 14 amino acids long. With 6 bases removed from V and 5 bases from J, the gap between germline ends came to 16 bases. CDR3 sequence (DNA): TGTGCCAGCAGCTATCCGACAGGTCTTACTGAAGCTTTCTTT. This sequence encodes CASSYPTGLTEAFF.

This clonotype was counted a few times. The chain links TRBV7-8 to TRBJ2-7, with 10 bases matching TRBD1. After removal of 3 bases from V and 11 bases from J, the junction contained 4 bases not matched to a gene. This CDR3 spans 12 amino acids. In germline, CDR1 is SGHVS, CDR2 FQNEAQ. DNA for the CDR3: TGTGCCAGCAGCTTGGGGACAGGGGAAAAGTACTTC. Translated: CASSLGTGEKYF.

The V and J genes are TRBV7-9 and TRBJ2-5; 14 bases match TRBD2. Germline CDR1 is SEHNR and CDR2 is FQNEAQ (reference sequence). CDR3 length: 14 residues. V dropped 5 bases and J dropped 8; count of bases not matched to a gene: 4. CDR3 in DNA: TGTGCCAGCAGCCCGGGGACTAGCGGGGGCACCCAGTACTTC. Protein: CASSPGTSGGTQYF.

The V gene is TRBV5-5, the J gene TRBJ2-3; TRBD1 is a possible D gene (5 bases). Trimming pared 0 bases from V and 5 bases from J, leaving 10 bases between. Germline values: CDR1 SGHKS, CDR2 YYEKEE (reference sequence). The CDR3 spans 14 residues. The CDR3 region is CASSLDRMVDTQYF. The CDR3 bases are TGTGCCAGCAGCTTGGACAGGATGGTAGATACGCAGTATTTT.

The sample holds many counts of this clonotype. This chain joins TRBV7-2 and TRBJ1-2; D possibly corresponds to TRBD1 (6 bases). CDR3 length: 16 amino acids. Germline CDR1 SGHTA, CDR2 FQGNSA. The V gene lost 0 bases and the J gene lost 3 bases, with 14 bases spanning the gap. CDR3 sequence reads: CASSLALEGVDYGYTF. CDR3 sequence (DNA): TGTGCCAGCAGCTTAGCTTTGGAGGGGGTGGACTATGGCTACACCTTC.

As concerns this clonotype: The junction departs from germline at one end; a sequencing error may be responsible. This chain connects TRBV2 to TRBJ2-7; D not certain. The CDR3 sequence is 14 residues long. Germline lookup yields CDR1 SNHLY and CDR2 FYNNEI. This chain's CDR3 is CVSEGMPSSYEQYF. The CDR3 coding sequence is TGTGTCAGCGAAGGGATGCCGAGCTCCTACGAGCAGTACTTC.

There are a few counts of this clonotype. The gene calls are TRBV20-1 and TRBJ2-1, with 10 nucleotides matching TRBD2. The V and J ends lost 1 base and 5 bases, in that order; junction bases with no gene match: 2. This CDR3 is 14 amino acids long. In germline, CDR1 is DFQATT, CDR2 SNEGSKA (reference sequence). CDR3 sequence (DNA): TGCAGTGCTAGAGCGGGACTAGCGAACAATGAGCAGTTCTTC. Translated: CSARAGLANNEQFF.

J is TRBJ1-4 and V is TRBV6-5; 7 positions agree with TRBD1. CDR1 is MNHEY and CDR2 is SVGAGI in the germline V gene. V lost 5 bases to trimming and J lost 5 bases; unmatched junction nucleotides: 5. This CDR3 region has 14 residues. DNA for the CDR3: TGTGCCAGCAGTACCGGGACAGAGAATGAAAAACTGTTTTTT. This gives the protein CASSTGTENEKLFF.

The chain links TRBV14 to TRBJ2-1; a weak D match, TRBD2 (6 bases). With 3 bases removed from V and 6 bases from J, the gap between germline ends came to 21 bases. The CDR3 runs 17 residues. Germline V gene sequence: CDR1 SGHDN, CDR2 FVKESK. The CDR3 loop is CASSHLQPRLGPNEQFF. CDR3 nucleotides: TGTGCCAGCAGCCACCTACAACCGAGACTAGGACCCAATGAGCAGTTCTTC.

The chain combines TRBV7-9 with TRBJ2-5; D is unclear. The length of the CDR3 is 12 residues. With 5 bases removed from V and 5 bases from J, the gap between germline ends came to 9 bases. The germline gives CDR1 SEHNR, CDR2 FQNEAQ (reference sequence). The CDR3 sequence is CASSPLAETQYF. For the CDR3, the DNA is TGTGCCAGCAGCCCTCTGGCGGAGACCCAGTACTTC.

The V call is TRBV7-4, the J call TRBJ2-7; the D is unclear. This CDR3 is 11 amino acids long. Between the trimmed V and J ends, which lost 1 base and 6 bases, there was a span of 4 bases. From germline, CDR1 is SGHVT and CDR2 SQSDAQ. The CDR3 sequence: CASSLEAEQYF. In DNA, the CDR3 is TGTGCCAGCAGCTTAGAGGCCGAGCAGTACTTC.

There are a few counts of this clonotype. The chain is built from TRBV7-9 and TRBJ2-2, with TRBD1 identical over 8 bases. CDR3 length: 22 residues. From germline, CDR1 is SEHNR and CDR2 FQNEAQ (reference sequence). The V and J ends lost 2 bases and 1 base, in that order; junction bases with no gene match: 21. In nucleotides, the CDR3 is TGTGCCAGCAGCTTATACCCGATTGTAAGGCGGCAGGGGGCGTGGAACACCGGGGAGCTGTTTTTT. Translated, it gives CASSLYPIVRRQGAWNTGELFF.

The DNA for the CDR3 is TGTGCCAGCAGTTTTGTGACAGGGAACACCGGGGAGCTGTTTTTT. As protein: CASSFVTGNTGELFF. V and J are TRBV28 and TRBJ2-2, with D possibly being TRBD1 (6 bases). The CDR3 has 15 amino acids. V was pared by 3 bases and J by 1 base, with 9 bases between. Germline CDR1 and CDR2: MDHEN and SYDVKM.

This clonotype has a count of ten or more. This sequence joins TRBV7-2 and TRBJ2-7, with D unresolved. This CDR3 is 11 amino acids long. V was pared by 3 bases and J by 5 bases, with 5 bases between. Germline V gene sequence: CDR1 SGHTA, CDR2 FQGNSA. This CDR3 is CASSLNHEQYF. The CDR3 DNA reads TGTGCCAGCAGCTTGAACCACGAGCAGTACTTC.

This clonotype was observed at least ten times. The V gene is TRBV7-8, the J gene TRBJ2-1; D is perhaps TRBD1 or TRBD2 (5 bases each). V lost 4 bases, J lost 5 bases, and 12 bases lay in between. The germline V gene encodes CDR1 SGHVS and CDR2 FQNEAQ. There are 14 residues in the CDR3. The CDR3 sequence: CASSSGPSDNEQFF. The CDR3 DNA follows: TGTGCCAGCAGCTCGGGACCTTCGGACAATGAGCAGTTCTTC.

This clonotype was observed many times. The chain is built from TRBV7-9 and TRBJ2-5; possibly TRBD1 or TRBD2 for D (5 bases each). The germline gives CDR1 SEHNR, CDR2 FQNEAQ (reference sequence). V was trimmed by 5 bases and J by 3 bases, leaving 16 bases between them. The CDR3 runs to 15 residues. Here the CDR3 DNA reads TGTGCCAGCAGCCCTCCCTGGGACGGGGAAGAGACCCAGTACTTC. Amino acid sequence: CASSPPWDGEETQYF. Using reference TRBV7-9 and TRBJ2-5 for the parts outside the CDR3, the full variable domain is DTGVSQNPRHKITKRGQNVTFRCDPISEHNRLYWYRQTLGQGPEFLTYFQNEAQLEKSRLLSDRFSAERPKGSFSTLEIQRTEQGDSAMYLCASSPPWDGEETQYFGPGTRLLVL.

The table lists this clonotype with a few counts. J is TRBJ2-7 and V is TRBV12-3 or TRBV12-4; D is unresolved. V lost 7 bases to trimming and J lost 0 bases, with 10 bases between them. The CDR3 consists of 13 residues. As DNA, the CDR3 is TGTGCCAGCACTGGCCGAAGCTCCTACGAGCAGTACTTC. As protein: CASTGRSSYEQYF.

This clonotype occurred many times. This chain uses TRBV7-2 with TRBJ2-7; 7 bases match TRBD2. V dropped 5 bases and J dropped 2; count of bases not matched to a gene: 6. CDR3 length: 14 residues. Germline V gene sequence: CDR1 SGHTA, CDR2 FQGNSA. CDR3 region: CASSRTSPPYEQYF. CDR3 nucleotide sequence: TGTGCCAGCAGCAGGACTAGTCCCCCCTACGAGCAGTACTTC.

The rearrangement uses TRBV7-9 and TRBJ2-4; D is unresolved. With 5 bases removed from V and 0 bases from J, the gap between germline ends came to 11 bases. The CDR3 is 15 residues long. Germline CDR1 reads SEHNR; CDR2 reads FQNEAQ (reference sequence). CDR3 sequence (DNA): TGTGCCAGCAGCCCCCAGACGTTAGCCAAAAACATTCAGTACTTC. The encoded protein is CASSPQTLAKNIQYF.